One and the same sample provided the 27 T cell receptor beta chains below, sequenced in a study of blood T cell repertoires in COVID-19. TCRdb's copy holds only in-frame clones and misses some; the assay was immunoSEQ multiplex PCR. The sample yields a few hundred thousand clones, approximately 88% seen once. Sequencing used peripheral blood. The receptors here all came from a man aged 35-49 years with acute or convalescent COVID-19.

The table lists this clone with a count of one. The gene calls are TRBV5-1 and TRBJ2-7, with 12 bases aligning to TRBD2. Germline V gene lookup returns CDR1 SGHRS and CDR2 YFSETQ. The CDR3 covers 18 residues. The trim removed 0 bases at V and 1 base at J, leaving 8 bases unmatched. Written as DNA, the CDR3 is TGCGCCAGCAGCTTGGTGCCTAGCGGGAGGGTCGCTTCCTACGAGCAGTACTTC. This gives the protein CASSLVPSGRVASYEQYF.

This clone was picked up one time. The rearrangement uses TRBV19 and TRBJ2-7, with D possibly matching TRBD2 (6 bases). CDR3 length equals 13 residues. The germline gives CDR1 LNHDA, CDR2 SQIVND (reference sequence). The germline V and J ends were trimmed by 5 bases and 3 bases, with 11 bases remaining between them. The CDR3 nucleotides are TGTGCCAGTAGTGTTGGGACTCTCTACGAGCAGTACTTC. Protein sequence: CASSVGTLYEQYF.

This chain joins TRBV5-1 and TRBJ2-3, with 7 nucleotides matching TRBD1. After removal of 4 bases from V and 6 bases from J, the junction contained 8 bases not matched to a gene. Germline CDR1 is SGHRS and CDR2 is YFSETQ. CDR3 size: 14 residues. The CDR3, as DNA: TGCGCCAGCAGCCTAAACAGGGGATCGGATACGCAGTATTTT. Protein: CASSLNRGSDTQYF.

The rearrangement links TRBV7-3 to TRBJ2-1; weak D call: TRBD2 (5 bases). The CDR3 sequence is 14 residues long. From germline, CDR1 is SGHTA and CDR2 FQGTGA. Trimming took off 4 bases at V and 4 bases at J, with 11 bases between the two ends. Here the CDR3 DNA reads TGTGCCAGCAGCTCGCCGGGAAGATACAATGAGCAGTTCTTC. Its protein is CASSSPGRYNEQFF.

The V and J genes are TRBV4-2 and TRBJ2-3, with no clear D. The CDR3 is made up of 17 amino acids. V gave up 0 bases and J gave up 8 bases, with 21 bases separating them. CDR1 and CDR2 (germline): LGHNA, YNFKEQ. In DNA, the CDR3 is TGTGCCAGCAGCCAAGATTTTCGTCAGATTGAATTAGCTACGCAGTATTTT. This gives the protein CASSQDFRQIELATQYF.

This clone has more than one count but fewer than ten. The chain couples TRBV6-6 to TRBJ1-3; D may be TRBD1 (5 bases). The CDR3 sequence is 15 residues long. V shed 6 bases and J shed 0 bases, with 12 bases lying between them. Germline V gives CDR1 MNHNY, CDR2 SVGAGI (reference sequence). DNA of the CDR3: TGTGCCAGCAGGGCTCGGGGGTTCTCTGGAAACACCATATATTTT. Translated, it gives CASRARGFSGNTIYF.

The genes are TRBV2 and TRBJ1-5; tentatively, D is TRBD1 (5 bases). The germline V gene encodes CDR1 SNHLY and CDR2 FYNNEI. The V and J ends lost 6 bases and 6 bases respectively, with 15 bases between them. The CDR3 runs 14 residues. DNA of the CDR3: TGTGCCAGCAGAGGCCCCGCGGGGGGTCAGCCCCAGCATTTT. This codes for CASRGPAGGQPQHF.

A few counts support this clone. This chain links TRBV11-3 with TRBJ1-6, with D uncertain. This CDR3 is built from 13 residues. Germline V gives CDR1 SGHNT, CDR2 YENEEA. The ends were cut back, 0 bases at V and 7 bases at J, with 4 bases in the middle. The CDR3 protein is CASSLERNSPLHF. The CDR3 nucleotides are TGTGCCAGCAGCTTAGAACGGAATTCACCCCTCCACTTT.

The chain recombines TRBV19 with TRBJ1-2; 9 nucleotides match TRBD1. Germline CDR1 and CDR2: LNHDA and SQIVND (reference sequence). The V gene end was trimmed by 5 bases and the J gene end by 5 bases; junction bases not matched to a gene: 9. CDR3 size: 15 residues. For the CDR3, the DNA is TGTGCCAGTAGTGAACAGGGGGCGAGAGAGTATGGCTACACCTTC. Amino acids: CASSEQGAREYGYTF.

V usage is TRBV11-2 and J usage is TRBJ1-6, with 9 bases aligning to TRBD1. Germline V gives CDR1 SGHAT, CDR2 FQNNGV. V gave up 6 bases and J gave up 4 bases; unmatched junction bases: 10. CDR3 length: 17 amino acids. Here the CDR3 DNA reads TGTGCCAGCAGACAGCCTACAGGGGGCGTTTATAATTCACCCCTCCACTTT. This gives the protein CASRQPTGGVYNSPLHF.

This chain links TRBV27 with TRBJ1-2, with 12 positions matching TRBD1. The CDR3 runs to 16 residues. In germline, CDR1 is MNHEY, CDR2 SMNVEV (reference sequence). V lost 3 bases to trimming and J lost 6 bases; unmatched junction nucleotides: 8. CDR3: CASSFRGTGGVDGYTF. The CDR3 DNA is TGTGCCAGCAGTTTTCGGGGGACAGGGGGCGTCGATGGCTACACCTTC.

This sequence joins TRBV7-8 and TRBJ1-5, with D tentatively TRBD1 (6 bases). Trimming pared 2 bases from V and 0 bases from J, leaving 11 bases between. Germline assignment: CDR1 SGHVS and CDR2 FQNEAQ. The CDR3 runs 16 residues. The CDR3 region has the DNA TGTGCCAGCAGCTTATGGACAGCCTATAGCAATCAGCCCCAGCATTTT. Its translation is CASSLWTAYSNQPQHF.

The V gene is TRBV4-1, the J gene TRBJ1-3; D not resolved. V lost 0 bases and J lost 0, with 9 bases in between. Per the germline V gene, CDR1 is MGHRA and CDR2 is YSYEKL. The CDR3 contains 16 residues. DNA of the CDR3: TGCGCCAGCAGCCAAGATCGAGTACGCTCTGGAAACACCATATATTTT. Protein sequence: CASSQDRVRSGNTIYF.

This chain links TRBV4-3 with TRBJ2-2; maybe TRBD1 (6 bases). The CDR3 spans 15 residues. Trimming left V 2 bases short and J 4 bases short, with 11 bases between. Germline CDR1 and CDR2: LGHNA and YSLEER. The DNA for the CDR3 is TGCGCCAGCAGCCAAACCGGACAGCCCACCGGGGAGCTGTTTTTT. Translated, it gives CASSQTGQPTGELFF.

J is TRBJ1-1 and V is TRBV6-2 or TRBV6-3; D gene uncertain. The CDR3 sequence is 11 residues long. Germline V gene lookup returns CDR1 MNHEY and CDR2 SVGEGT. Trimming took off 2 bases at V and 10 bases at J, with 8 bases between the two ends. The CDR3 DNA follows: TGTGCCAGCAGTTACCCAGAGGGAGCTTTCTTT. Translating it yields CASSYPEGAFF.

This rearrangement joins TRBV3-1 (or the pseudogene TRBV3-2) to TRBJ2-3; D is ambiguous. CDR1 LGHDT and CDR2 YNNKEL come from the germline V gene (reference sequence). This CDR3 has 19 residues. V lost 1 base and J 0 bases, leaving 20 bases between the germline ends. Here the CDR3 DNA reads TGTGCCAGCAGCCAAGGGCTAGAAATATTGTGGGTTAGCACAGATACGCAGTATTTT. This translates into CASSQGLEILWVSTDTQYF.

Remarks on this clone: In the same sample, other DNA sequences code for this CDR3. The chain has TRBV6-5 and TRBJ1-1, with TRBD1 matching over 7 bases. Trimming removed 6 bases from V and 5 bases from J; junction bases left unmatched: 6. Germline CDR1 MNHEY, CDR2 SVGAGI. This CDR3 spans 13 amino acids. The CDR3: CASRPTGVTEAFF. The CDR3 coding sequence is TGTGCCAGCAGGCCCACAGGGGTAACTGAAGCTTTCTTT.

V gene TRBV7-2 combines with J gene TRBJ2-7; 9 nucleotides agree with TRBD2. The ends lost 2 bases at V and 4 bases at J; junction bases unmatched: 6. The germline gives CDR1 SGHTA, CDR2 FQGNSA. The CDR3 length is 15 residues. The CDR3 DNA reads as TGTGCCAGCAGCTTATCGAGACTAGCGGCATACGAGCAGTACTTC. It translates to CASSLSRLAAYEQYF. Together with reference TRBV7-2 and TRBJ2-7, the CDR3 gives the full variable domain: GAGVSQSPSNKVTEKGKDVELRCDPISGHTALYWYRQSLGQGLEFLIYFQGNSAPDKSGLPSDRFSAERTGGSVSTLTIQRTQQEDSAVYLCASSLSRLAAYEQYFGPGTRLTVT.

V and J are TRBV10-3 and TRBJ1-2, with D possibly matching TRBD1 (5 bases). Trimming took 4 bases from V and 4 from J, leaving 16 bases between them. CDR1 is ENHRY and CDR2 is SYGVKD in the germline V gene. The CDR3 covers 15 residues. The CDR3 nucleotides read TGTGCCATCAGTGCGGGCCAAGGGGCTTTCTATGGCTACACCTTC. It codes for CAISAGQGAFYGYTF.

The rearrangement links TRBV18 to TRBJ2-1, with TRBD2 matching 15 bases. There are 18 residues in the CDR3. Germline V gives CDR1 KGHSH, CDR2 LQKENI. After removal of 0 bases from V and 5 bases from J, the junction contained 5 bases not matched to a gene. The CDR3 DNA follows: TGTGCCAGCTCACCACCGGGACTAGCGGGAGGCGGAAACAATGAGCAGTTCTTC. This translates into CASSPPGLAGGGNNEQFF.

The CDR3 sequence is CASSVGPEHRGRTDTQYF. DNA of the CDR3: TGTGCCAGCAGCGTAGGGCCTGAGCACCGGGGTAGAACAGATACGCAGTATTTT. The chain is built from TRBV9 and TRBJ2-3; a weak D match, TRBD2 (5 bases). This CDR3 is 18 amino acids long. Germline V lookup: CDR1 SGDLS, CDR2 YYNGEE. The germline V and J ends were trimmed by 0 bases and 3 bases, with 20 bases remaining between them.

The chain employs TRBV5-6 and TRBJ2-3, with D perhaps matching TRBD2 (6 bases). The germline V gene encodes CDR1 SGHDT and CDR2 YYEEEE. This CDR3 is built from 15 residues. V lost 0 bases, J lost 5 bases, and 13 bases lay in between. The CDR3 loop reads CASSLGRGPGDTQYF. For the CDR3, the DNA is TGTGCCAGCAGCTTGGGGCGGGGTCCGGGAGATACGCAGTATTTT.

The chain recombines TRBV14 with TRBJ1-2; maybe TRBD1 (5 bases). CDR3 length: 14 residues. V dropped 0 bases and J dropped 5 bases, with 10 bases sitting between them. CDR1 and CDR2 (germline): SGHDN, FVKESK. CDR3 in amino acids: CASSQDPRDYGYTF. The CDR3, as DNA: TGTGCCAGCAGCCAAGACCCCAGGGATTATGGCTACACCTTC.

The rearrangement links TRBV28 to TRBJ2-7; D may be TRBD1 (5 bases). The V and J ends lost 6 bases and 9 bases respectively, with 18 bases between them. From germline, CDR1 is MDHEN and CDR2 SYDVKM. There are 13 residues in the CDR3. The CDR3 reads CASSQHQGLSQYF. The CDR3 DNA follows: TGTGCCAGCAGCCAGCACCAGGGTTTATCGCAGTACTTC. The entire variable domain, with the rest obtained from reference TRBV28 and TRBJ2-7, is as follows: DVKVTQSSRYLVKRTGEKVFLECVQDMDHENMFWYRQDPGLGLRLIYFSYDVKMKEKGDIPEGYSVSREKKERFSLILESASTNQTSMYLCASSQHQGLSQYFGPGTRLTVT.

The genes are TRBV9 and TRBJ1-1; D is possibly TRBD1 (6 bases). The V end was cut by 3 bases, the J end by 7 bases, with 10 bases between. Germline V gives CDR1 SGDLS, CDR2 YYNGEE. The CDR3 totals 12 residues. The CDR3 nucleotides read TGTGCCAGCAGCGGGGACACCATTGAAGCTTTCTTT. The encoded protein is CASSGDTIEAFF. Together with reference TRBV9 and TRBJ1-1, the CDR3 gives the full variable domain: DSGVTQTPKHLITATGQRVTLRCSPRSGDLSVYWYQQSLDQGLQFLIQYYNGEERAKGNILERFSAQQFPDLHSELNLSSLELGDSALYFCASSGDTIEAFFGQGTRLTVV.

This chain joins TRBV2 and TRBJ1-5, with D maybe TRBD1 (6 bases). Germline V gives CDR1 SNHLY, CDR2 FYNNEI. The CDR3 runs to 15 residues. V was shortened by 4 bases and J by 0 bases, with 10 bases between the two germline ends. CDR3 in amino acids: CASSARTVSNQPQHF. The CDR3 nucleotides are TGTGCCAGCAGTGCCCGGACAGTTAGCAATCAGCCCCAGCATTTT.

The V call is TRBV5-4, the J call TRBJ1-6; D perhaps matches TRBD1 (5 bases). Germline assignment: CDR1 SGHNT and CDR2 YYREEE (reference sequence). The V end lost 1 base, the J end lost 7 bases, and 12 bases lay between the germline ends. The CDR3 sequence is 15 residues long. In DNA, the CDR3 is TGTGCCAGCAGCTTGAGGGGTGCCACAAATTCACCCCTCCACTTT. Protein: CASSLRGATNSPLHF.